The 28 T cell receptor beta chains below were found in one sample sequenced in a study of OX40 agonist ivuxolimab in advanced cancers. Assay: immunoSEQ multiplex PCR; the TCRdb copy retains only in-frame clones and omits some. The sample contains 50,000 to 70,000 clones, roughly 93% of which appear only once. The sample was CD4+ or CD8+ T cells sorted from blood, taken in a trial of the OX40 agonist ivuxolimab. All receptors derive from an adult with an advanced solid tumor such as melanoma, head and neck, liver or kidney cancer.

The chain employs TRBV29-1 and TRBJ1-1; tentatively, D is TRBD1 (6 bases). Trimming cost V 6 bases and J 4 bases, with 18 bases left between them. Germline CDR1 SQVTM, CDR2 ANQGSEA. CDR3 size: 14 residues. CDR3 loop: CSVVPRGGGTEAFF. DNA for the CDR3: TGCAGCGTCGTTCCACGGGGAGGGGGCACTGAAGCTTTCTTT.

The chain joins TRBV7-2 to TRBJ2-7; D is unresolved. In germline, CDR1 is SGHTA, CDR2 FQGNSA. V was clipped by 5 bases and J by 2 bases, with 13 bases between them. This CDR3 is built from 14 residues. The CDR3 sequence: CASSPPRSAYEQYF. The CDR3 bases are TGTGCCAGCAGCCCCCCGAGGAGCGCCTACGAGCAGTACTTC.

This rearrangement joins TRBV7-3 to TRBJ2-7; no clear D. Germline V lookup: CDR1 SGHTA, CDR2 FQGTGA. Trimming cost V 5 bases and J 6 bases, with 14 bases left between them. CDR3 length: 13 amino acids. CDR3 sequence: CASSLPPDGEQYF. The CDR3 bases are TGTGCCAGCAGCCTCCCCCCGGATGGCGAGCAGTACTTC.

The chain links TRBV15 to TRBJ1-6; unclear D gene. V lost 0 bases and J lost 6, with 12 bases in between. Germline assignment: CDR1 LNHNV and CDR2 YYDKDF (reference sequence). The length of the CDR3 is 16 residues. Written as DNA, the CDR3 is TGTGCCACCAGCAGAGAGGTAGAGCCGATTAATTCACCCCTCCACTTT. This translates into CATSREVEPINSPLHF.

V is TRBV29-1 and J is TRBJ2-7, with 8 bases matching TRBD2. J was trimmed by 2 bases and V by 0 bases; bases with no gene match: 9. Germline V gene lookup returns CDR1 SQVTM and CDR2 ANQGSEA. This CDR3 spans 16 amino acids. CDR3 in amino acids: CSVEDGVAGYPYEQYF. CDR3 coding DNA: TGCAGCGTTGAAGATGGGGTAGCGGGATACCCCTACGAGCAGTACTTC.

The genes are TRBV11-2 and TRBJ2-2; D not certain. Looked up from germline, CDR1 is SGHAT and CDR2 is FQNNGV. The CDR3 contains 14 residues. The V end was cut by 1 base, the J end by 4 bases, with 7 bases between. The CDR3 loop is CASSLGAATGELFF. The CDR3 DNA reads TGTGCCAGCAGCTTAGGGGCCGCCACCGGGGAGCTGTTTTTT.

This clone came up once. This rearrangement joins TRBV5-1 to TRBJ2-1; TRBD1 aligns across 7 bases. CDR3 length equals 15 residues. V dropped 2 bases and J dropped 1; count of bases not matched to a gene: 3. CDR1 and CDR2 (germline): SGHRS, YFSETQ. The CDR3 protein is CASSLEQGSYNEQFF. The DNA for the CDR3 is TGCGCCAGCAGCTTAGAACAGGGGTCCTACAATGAGCAGTTCTTC.

This chain joins TRBV7-6 and TRBJ2-5, with 7 nucleotides matching TRBD1. This CDR3 is 17 amino acids long. Per germline, CDR1 SGHVS and CDR2 FNYEAQ. After removal of 1 base from V and 4 bases from J, the junction contained 12 bases not matched to a gene. The CDR3 spells CASSLGEIIGGGETQYF. As DNA, the CDR3 is TGTGCCAGCAGCTTAGGCGAAATCATAGGGGGCGGAGAGACCCAGTACTTC.

J is TRBJ2-2 and V is TRBV5-6; D is ambiguous. V was clipped by 1 base and J by 6 bases, with 13 bases between them. The germline gives CDR1 SGHDT, CDR2 YYEEEE. The CDR3 has 15 residues. CDR3 nucleotides: TGTGCCAGCAGCTTGCGTGGGTCAAATTCCGGGGAGCTGTTTTTT. The encoded protein is CASSLRGSNSGELFF. Combining the CDR3 with reference TRBV5-6 and TRBJ2-2 gives the whole variable domain DAGVTQSPTHLIKTRGQQVTLRCSPKSGHDTVSWYQQALGQGPQFIFQYYEEEERQRGNFPDRFSGHQFPNYSSELNVNALLLGDSALYLCASSLRGSNSGELFFGEGSRLTVL.

The chain employs TRBV9 and TRBJ2-7; D perhaps matches TRBD1 (6 bases). This CDR3 has 12 residues. V lost 4 bases, J lost 6 bases, and 11 bases lay in between. CDR1 SGDLS and CDR2 YYNGEE come from the germline V gene. The CDR3 loop reads CASSSTGSEQYF. CDR3 sequence (DNA): TGTGCCAGCAGCTCTACAGGGTCCGAGCAGTACTTC.

Here the CDR3 reads CASSSERILRTSNDEQYF. In nucleotides, the CDR3 is TGCGCCAGCAGCTCCGAACGAATATTAAGGACTAGCAATGACGAGCAGTACTTC. The V and J genes are TRBV5-1 and TRBJ2-7, with TRBD2 matching 8 bases. Germline lookup yields CDR1 SGHRS and CDR2 YFSETQ. CDR3 size: 18 residues. V was clipped by 3 bases and J by 5 bases; unmatched bases: 19.

This chain uses TRBV5-4 with TRBJ1-3, with a weak D call TRBD1 (6 bases). The CDR3 consists of 15 residues. In germline, CDR1 is SGHNT, CDR2 YYREEE (reference sequence). Trimming cost V 4 bases and J 0 bases, with 11 bases left between them. In DNA form, the CDR3 reads TGTGCCAGCAGCCGTACAGGGACCTCTGGAAACACCATATATTTT. Translating it yields CASSRTGTSGNTIYF.

The gene calls are TRBV2 and TRBJ1-1; D is unresolved. Germline V gives CDR1 SNHLY, CDR2 FYNNEI. The CDR3 is 15 amino acids. V lost 0 bases, J lost 10 bases, and 18 bases lay in between. CDR3 protein: CASSEAPLGVLGAFF. The CDR3 nucleotides are TGTGCCAGCAGTGAAGCCCCTCTGGGTGTTTTGGGAGCTTTCTTT.

The CDR3 DNA reads TGCGCCAGCAGCCCGGTCGGGGTGGGGCCTGATACGCAGTATTTT. Translating gives CASSPVGVGPDTQYF. This chain joins TRBV5-1 and TRBJ2-3; TRBD1 or TRBD2 may be the D gene (5 bases each). Trimming took 4 bases from V and 6 from J, leaving 18 bases between them. The V gene's germline CDR1 is SGHRS and CDR2 YFSETQ. The CDR3 contains 15 residues. Complete variable domain (other parts from reference TRBV5-1 and TRBJ2-3): KAGVTQTPRYLIKTRGQQVTLSCSPISGHRSVSWYQQTPGQGLQFLFEYFSETQRNKGNFPGRFSGRQFSNSRSEMNVSTLELGDSALYLCASSPVGVGPDTQYFGPGTRLTVL.

V is TRBV6-6 and J is TRBJ2-2; 9 bases align to TRBD2. The CDR3 loop spans 13 amino acids. Germline V lookup: CDR1 MNHNY, CDR2 SVGAGI (reference sequence). V was pared by 8 bases and J by 7 bases, with 5 bases of the junction left unmatched. CDR3 bases: TGTGCCAGCCCTTCGCGGGAGGGCGGGGAGCTGTTTTTT. Amino acids: CASPSREGGELFF.

V and J are TRBV19 and TRBJ2-7, with a weak D call TRBD1 (6 bases). V lost 0 bases to trimming and J lost 3 bases, with 18 bases between them. The germline V gene encodes CDR1 LNHDA and CDR2 SQIVND (reference sequence). The CDR3 is 17 residues long. The CDR3 DNA reads as TGTGCCAGTAGTATAGATGGTTTGGGGACATCAATCTACGAGCAGTACTTC. It is translated as CASSIDGLGTSIYEQYF.

The V and J genes are TRBV9 and TRBJ2-7; 9 bases agree with TRBD1. The length of the CDR3 is 14 residues. Germline values: CDR1 SGDLS, CDR2 YYNGEE. The J segment lost 4 bases and the V segment lost 3 bases, leaving 5 bases of the junction unmatched. The CDR3 loop is CASSGGQGNYEQYF. In DNA, the CDR3 is TGTGCCAGCAGCGGGGGACAGGGTAATTACGAGCAGTACTTC. Full variable domain (outside the CDR3, taken from reference TRBV9 and TRBJ2-7): DSGVTQTPKHLITATGQRVTLRCSPRSGDLSVYWYQQSLDQGLQFLIQYYNGEERAKGNILERFSAQQFPDLHSELNLSSLELGDSALYFCASSGGQGNYEQYFGPGTRLTVT.

The V and J genes are TRBV7-7 and TRBJ2-7, with no clear D. This CDR3 is 16 amino acids long. The V end was cut by 5 bases, the J end by 7 bases, with 24 bases between. Germline CDR1 is SSHAT and CDR2 is FNYEAQ (reference sequence). CDR3 bases: TGTGCCAGCAGCCCCCACGTTTCTAGGAATCCGAGGGAGCAGTACTTC. Translation: CASSPHVSRNPREQYF. Complete variable domain (other parts from reference TRBV7-7 and TRBJ2-7): GAGVSQSPRYKVTKRGQDVTLRCDPISSHATLYWYQQALGQGPEFLTYFNYEAQPDKSGLPSDRFSAERPEGSISTLTIQRTEQRDSAMYRCASSPHVSRNPREQYFGPGTRLTVT.

The table lists this clone with a count of one. The chain has TRBV28 and TRBJ2-2; D is unclear. The CDR3 sequence is 14 residues long. Germline CDR1 is MDHEN and CDR2 is SYDVKM. Between the trimmed V and J ends, which lost 2 bases and 6 bases, there was a span of 10 bases. The CDR3 nucleotides read TGTGCCAGCAGTTTAGGACGCGTGTCCGGGGAGCTGTTTTTT. Its translation: CASSLGRVSGELFF.

The chain has TRBV27 and TRBJ2-1; tentatively, D is TRBD2 (5 bases). V dropped 6 bases and J dropped 7 bases, with 22 bases sitting between them. From germline, CDR1 is MNHEY and CDR2 SMNVEV (reference sequence). The CDR3 covers 16 residues. For the CDR3, the DNA is TGTGCCAGCAGCCCCCCTGTAGGTAGTGGGAGAAATGAGCAGTTCTTC. Translation: CASSPPVGSGRNEQFF.

The V and J genes are TRBV6-5 and TRBJ1-1; maybe TRBD1 (5 bases). CDR3 length equals 13 residues. V was shortened by 0 bases and J by 7 bases, with 9 bases between the two germline ends. CDR1 is MNHEY, CDR2 SVGAGI, per germline. This CDR3 reads CASSYSTGLEAFF. The CDR3 coding sequence is TGTGCCAGCAGTTACTCAACAGGTCTTGAAGCTTTCTTT.

The chain recombines TRBV15 with TRBJ2-7; 7 bases agree with TRBD1. Germline CDR1 reads LNHNV; CDR2 reads YYDKDF (reference sequence). The CDR3 sequence is 17 residues long. After removal of 2 bases from V and 6 bases from J, the junction contained 16 bases not matched to a gene. CDR3 region: CATSRPVTGVGFSEQYF. In nucleotides, the CDR3 is TGTGCCACCAGCAGACCCGTTACAGGGGTAGGTTTCAGCGAGCAGTACTTC.

V and J are TRBV7-6 and TRBJ2-2; 10 bases map to TRBD1. V lost 4 bases, J lost 8 bases, and 7 bases stayed unmatched. Looked up from germline, CDR1 is SGHVS and CDR2 is FNYEAQ. This CDR3 is built from 15 residues. CDR3 DNA: TGTGCCAGCAGCTCCCGGACAGGGGGTTGGGGGGAGCTGTTTTTT. Amino acid sequence: CASSSRTGGWGELFF.

The V gene is TRBV9, the J gene TRBJ2-7, with 7 bases that match TRBD2. Germline V gene data show CDR1 as SGDLS and CDR2 as YYNGEE. After removal of 7 bases from V and 3 bases from J, the junction contained 16 bases not matched to a gene. The CDR3 runs to 16 residues. The CDR3 region is CASSSGRAGLFYEQYF. In DNA form, the CDR3 reads TGTGCCAGCTCTTCGGGGCGAGCGGGGCTCTTCTACGAGCAGTACTTC.

This chain links TRBV7-3 with TRBJ2-1; D unresolved. Trimming stripped 2 bases from V and 0 bases from J, with 8 bases between. Germline CDR1 reads SGHTA; CDR2 reads FQGTGA. The length of the CDR3 is 15 residues. CDR3 amino acids: CASSLGPSSYNEQFF. The DNA for the CDR3 is TGTGCCAGCAGCTTAGGCCCCAGCTCCTACAATGAGCAGTTCTTC.

Note on this clone: One end of the junction is discordant with germline, which a read error may explain. The V gene is TRBV5-3, the J gene TRBJ2-7; D is unresolved. TRBV5-3 belongs to the ORF category, with a function that is uncertain. The CDR3 has 11 amino acids. DNA of the CDR3: TGTGCCAGCAGCTTCCTCGGCGAGCAGTACTTC. It codes for CASSFLGEQYF.

The V call is TRBV28, the J call TRBJ1-2; 9 bases are a match to TRBD1. Trimming removed 3 bases from V and 7 bases from J; junction bases left unmatched: 15. The CDR3 consists of 17 residues. The V gene's germline CDR1 is MDHEN and CDR2 SYDVKM. CDR3 nucleotides: TGTGCCAGCAGTTTTTATTCTACAGGGGGCGGAGGAAGTGGCTACACCTTC. Protein sequence: CASSFYSTGGGGSGYTF.

Here the CDR3 reads CASSILGGREKLFF. CDR3 nucleotide sequence: TGTGCCAGCTCGATTCTAGGGGGGCGAGAAAAACTGTTTTTT. The chain combines TRBV27 with TRBJ1-4, with a weak D call TRBD1 (6 bases). CDR3 length: 14 amino acids. Germline V CDR1 and CDR2: MNHEY, SMNVEV (reference sequence). Trimming shortened V by 8 bases and J by 8 bases, and 18 bases separated the two germline ends. The complete variable domain, with remaining parts taken from reference TRBV27 and TRBJ1-4, reads EAQVTQNPRYLITVTGKKLTVTCSQNMNHEYMSWYRQDPGLGLRQIYYSMNVEVTDKGDVPEGYKVSRKEKRNFPLILESPSPNQTSLYFCASSILGGREKLFFGSGTQLSVL.